Below, 12 T cell receptor beta chains from the same sample are listed, as sequenced in a study of blood T cells in healthy people across ages. Next came a second PCR, run for about 7 to 12 cycles, which used a sample-barcoded 5' primer along with a J-beta primer mix. TCRdb called the 5' RACE reads again in MiXCR, with one record for every CDR3 protein. The repertoire holds more than 450,000 distinct CDR3 sequences, with about 26% as singletons. Another study also made use of these data, one on T cells of mothers and their children.

The sample was blood. Receptors were obtained from a boy aged 2 to 10 in good health.

This clonotype was observed a few times. V usage is TRBV11-2 and J usage is TRBJ1-3, with 8 bases identical to TRBD1. Germline V gene lookup returns CDR1 SGHAT and CDR2 FQNNGV. CDR3 length: 16 residues. V gave up 5 bases and J gave up 0 bases; unmatched junction bases: 6. The CDR3 DNA reads as TGTGCCAGCAGCAGGGGACAGGAGAACTCTGGAAACACCATATATTTT. Protein sequence: CASSRGQENSGNTIYF.

The chain carries TRBV7-9 and TRBJ2-3; D might be TRBD1 or TRBD2, each matching 5 bases. CDR1 and CDR2 (germline): SEHNR, FQNEAQ (reference sequence). V was shortened by 2 bases and J by 2 bases, with 14 bases between the two germline ends. There are 16 residues in the CDR3. The CDR3 region is CASSLWGSQPTDTQYF. The CDR3 DNA sequence: TGTGCCAGCAGCTTATGGGGGAGCCAACCCACAGATACGCAGTATTTT.

Points on this clonotype: The junction differs from germline at one of its ends, possibly a read error. The chain employs TRBV29-1 and TRBJ2-2; D unresolved. Per the germline V gene, CDR1 is SQVTM and CDR2 is ANQGSEA. This CDR3 comprises 12 residues. As DNA, the CDR3 is TGCAGCGTTAAAGATAGTACCGGGGAGCTGTTTTTT. This gives the protein CSVKDSTGELFF.

This clonotype was recorded a few times. The rearrangement links TRBV14 to TRBJ2-1; 10 nucleotides match TRBD2. The CDR3 is 16 residues long. Germline CDR1 SGHDN, CDR2 FVKESK. Unmatched junction bases numbered 7, after V lost 2 bases and J lost 6 bases. CDR3 region: CASSQTGLAAFNEQFF. The DNA for the CDR3 is TGTGCCAGCAGCCAAACAGGACTAGCGGCTTTCAATGAGCAGTTCTTC.

The chain employs TRBV7-2 and TRBJ2-7; D is tentatively TRBD1 or TRBD2 (5 bases each). Germline-derived CDR1 and CDR2 are SGHTA and FQGNSA. V gave up 4 bases and J gave up 3 bases, with 13 bases separating them. CDR3 length equals 14 residues. CDR3 bases: TGTGCCAGCAGCTCCCCGGGACCAAACTACGAGCAGTACTTC. This gives the protein CASSSPGPNYEQYF.

This clonotype was seen a few times. J is TRBJ2-5 and V is TRBV20-1; 8 nucleotides align to TRBD2. The J call may be wrong; the DNA end is better matched by TRBJ2-1. The CDR3 spans 14 residues. Germline assignment: CDR1 DFQATT and CDR2 SNEGSKA (reference sequence). As DNA, the CDR3 is TGCAGTGCTATGAGGGGACTAGGGATGGGTGAGCAGTTCTTC. Protein: CSAMRGLGMGEQFF.

The rearrangement uses TRBV15 and TRBJ1-2, with 12 bases matching TRBD1. In germline, CDR1 is LNHNV, CDR2 YYDKDF (reference sequence). The CDR3 runs to 16 residues. J was trimmed by 11 bases and V by 1 base; bases with no gene match: 11. The CDR3 region is CATSRVWDRGLGGYTF. As DNA, the CDR3 is TGTGCCACCAGCAGAGTGTGGGACAGGGGGCTGGGTGGATACACCTTC.

The chain couples TRBV7-9 to TRBJ1-1, with D possibly TRBD1 on 6 matching bases. V was cut by 5 bases and J by 6 bases, with 16 bases left in between. The CDR3 has 14 residues. Germline-derived CDR1 and CDR2 are SEHNR and FQNEAQ (reference sequence). Here the CDR3 reads CASSPDRYPPEAFF. The CDR3 DNA reads as TGTGCCAGCAGCCCCGACAGGTACCCCCCTGAAGCTTTCTTT.

This clonotype occurred a few times. A read error may produce the germline difference seen at one junction end. The chain joins TRBV10-3 to TRBJ1-6; 10 positions match TRBD1. Germline V lookup: CDR1 ENHRY, CDR2 SYGVKD. CDR3 length: 18 amino acids. For the CDR3, the DNA is TGTGCCATCAGCGAGTCTCTGAGACAGGGGGCCGATAATTCACCCCTCCACTTT. It specifies CAISESLRQGADNSPLHF.

In its sample, this clonotype was seen a few times. The CDR3 DNA reads TGTGCCAGCAGCTTCGGGACAGGGGTATCCTACGAGCAGTACTTC. Translating it yields CASSFGTGVSYEQYF. This sequence joins TRBV5-5 and TRBJ2-7; 10 bases line up with TRBD1. This CDR3 region has 15 residues. The V gene end was trimmed by 2 bases and the J gene end by 1 base; junction bases not matched to a gene: 3. Looked up from germline, CDR1 is SGHKS and CDR2 is YYEKEE (reference sequence). The full variable domain, completed using reference TRBV5-5 and TRBJ2-7, is DAGVTQSPTHLIKTRGQQVTLRCSPISGHKSVSWYQQVLGQGPQFIFQYYEKEERGRGNFPDRFSARQFPNYSSELNVNALLLGDSALYLCASSFGTGVSYEQYFGPGTRLTVT.

The chain couples TRBV12-3 or TRBV12-4 to TRBJ2-3; D uncertain. Trimming stripped 6 bases from V and 0 bases from J, with 7 bases between. This CDR3 contains 13 residues. The CDR3 here is CASSAPSTDTQYF. DNA of the CDR3: TGTGCCAGCAGCGCACCTAGCACAGATACGCAGTATTTT.

This clonotype was observed many times. The chain links TRBV6-1 to TRBJ2-7; no clear D. The CDR3 spans 14 residues. Germline-derived CDR1 and CDR2 are MNHNS and SASEGT. Trimming took 0 bases from V and 0 from J, leaving 6 bases between them. This CDR3 reads CASSEAESSYEQYF. DNA of the CDR3: TGTGCCAGCAGTGAAGCGGAGAGCTCCTACGAGCAGTACTTC.